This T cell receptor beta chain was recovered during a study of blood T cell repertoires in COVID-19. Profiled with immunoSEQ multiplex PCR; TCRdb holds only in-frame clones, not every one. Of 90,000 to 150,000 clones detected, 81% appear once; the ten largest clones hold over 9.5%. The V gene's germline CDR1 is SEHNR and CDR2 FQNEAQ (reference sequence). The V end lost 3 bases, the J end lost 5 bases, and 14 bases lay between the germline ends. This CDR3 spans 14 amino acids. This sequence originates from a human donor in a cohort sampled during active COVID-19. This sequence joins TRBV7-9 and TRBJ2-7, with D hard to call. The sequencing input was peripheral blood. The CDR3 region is CASSFQYMGDEQYF. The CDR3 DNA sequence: TGTGCCAGCAGCTTTCAATACATGGGCGACGAGCAGTACTTC.